Listed below are T cell receptor beta chains from one sample, sequenced in a study of T cell responses to AZD1222 COVID-19 vaccine. The repertoire was sequenced with immunoSEQ multiplex PCR; TCRdb's copy has only in-frame clones and lacks some. The sample lists 90,000 to 120,000 clones; roughly 90% were seen once. The specimen was peripheral blood, collected 28 days after the second AZD1222 dose. The receptor source for this set is an adult who received the AZD1222 COVID-19 vaccine. Both conserved end residues are part of each CDR3.

v_call cdr3_aa
TRBV9 CASSVQATGTYEQYF
TRBV15 CATSRGNSGRANEQFF
TRBV10-1 CASSGDRGLEYF
TRBV20-1 CSATYGDGYTF
TRBV5-4 CASSLLKQAGAAAEQYF
TRBV6-5 CASSYRGGYTF
TRBV18 CASSDKVSNQPQHF
TRBV10-3 CAIKGRDIGGYTF
TRBV9 CASTRTGGTYNEQFF
TRBV9 CASSVARESYEQYF
TRBV27 CASSLAQGSGGLYSPLHF
TRBV18 CASSPRSGRNTEAFF